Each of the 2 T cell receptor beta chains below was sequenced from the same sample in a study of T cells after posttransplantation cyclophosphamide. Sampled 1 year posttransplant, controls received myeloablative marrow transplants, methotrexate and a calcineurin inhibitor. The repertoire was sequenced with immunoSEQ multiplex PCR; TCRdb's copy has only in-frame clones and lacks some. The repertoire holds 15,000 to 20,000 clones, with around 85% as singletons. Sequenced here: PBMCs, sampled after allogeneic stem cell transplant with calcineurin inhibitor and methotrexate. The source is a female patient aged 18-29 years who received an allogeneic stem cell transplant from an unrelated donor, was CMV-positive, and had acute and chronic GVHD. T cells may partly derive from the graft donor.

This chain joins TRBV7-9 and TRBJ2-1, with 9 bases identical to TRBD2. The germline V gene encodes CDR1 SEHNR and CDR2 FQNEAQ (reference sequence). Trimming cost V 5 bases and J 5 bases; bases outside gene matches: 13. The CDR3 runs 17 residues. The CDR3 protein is CASSPISGSDLNNEQFF. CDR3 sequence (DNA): TGTGCCAGCAGCCCCATTAGCGGGAGTGATCTCAACAATGAGCAGTTCTTC.

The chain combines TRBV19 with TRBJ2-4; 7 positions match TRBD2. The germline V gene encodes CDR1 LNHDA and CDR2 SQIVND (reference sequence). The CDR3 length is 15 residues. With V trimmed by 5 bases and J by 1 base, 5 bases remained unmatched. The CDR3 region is CASSSNGRAKNIQYF. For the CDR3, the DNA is TGTGCCAGTAGTTCCAACGGGAGGGCCAAAAACATTCAGTACTTC.